These T cell receptor beta chains were read from a single sample in a study of graft-versus-host responses after intestinal transplantation. Generated by immunoSEQ multiplex PCR, the TCRdb table keeps only in-frame clones and is missing some. The sample holds around 30,000 clones, roughly 87% seen once. The specimen was PBMCs, collected about 450 days after intestinal transplantation. These receptors were obtained from a human patient who received an intestinal transplant, so some T cells may come from the graft donor. Both conserved end residues are part of each CDR3. A D gene is named only where the DNA matches it firmly. Clone size is stated in some rows and not others, as once, few, many or a class when expanded.

d_call	clone_size	v_call	j_call	cdr3_nt	cdr3_aa
.	.	TRBV7-3	TRBJ2-1	TGTGCCAGCAGCACGGACTTTTACAATGAGCAGTTCTTC	CASSTDFYNEQFF
TRBD1	.	TRBV28	TRBJ2-5	TGTGCCAGCAGAAAACCCGGGACAGGGGGCGTCGAGACCCAGTACTTC	CASRKPGTGGVETQYF
.	.	TRBV4-3	TRBJ2-2	TGCGCCAGCAGCCAAGTGGGGCAAGCAGCGAACACCGGGGAGCTGTTTTTT	CASSQVGQAANTGELFF
.	.	TRBV5-1	TRBJ2-2	TGCGCCAGCAGCTTGGGACAAAACACCGGGGAGCTGTTTTTT	CASSLGQNTGELFF
.	.	TRBV5-1	TRBJ2-1	TGCGCCAGCAGCTTGGTAATCGGACATGAGCAGTTCTTC	CASSLVIGHEQFF
TRBD2	.	TRBV5-1	TRBJ2-3	TGCGCCAGCAGCTTAGGACTAGCGCCAACAGATACGCAGTATTTT	CASSLGLAPTDTQYF
.	.	TRBV18	TRBJ2-2	TGTGCCAGCTCACGGGGACAGAACACCGGGGAGCTGTTTTTT	CASSRGQNTGELFF
.	once	TRBV5-1	TRBJ2-1	TGCGCCAGCAGCTTAGAGACTAGGTCTGGGGGTGGTGAGCAGTTCTTC	CASSLETRSGGGEQFF
.	.	TRBV6-1	TRBJ1-1	TGTGCCAGCAGTGATAAAGGCACTGAAGCTTTCTTT	CASSDKGTEAFF
.	.	TRBV4-1	TRBJ2-7	TGCGCCAGCAGCCTACGACAGTCGAGCTCCTACGAGCAGTACTTC	CASSLRQSSSYEQYF
.	once	TRBV7-7	TRBJ2-5	TGTGCCAGCAGCTTAATGTTTGGAGGGGCGGAGACCCAGTACTTC	CASSLMFGGAETQYF
.	.	TRBV6-5	TRBJ1-2	TGTGCCAGCAGTTTCCGGACAGAAGCTAACTATGGCTACACCTTC	CASSFRTEANYGYTF
.	.	TRBV30	TRBJ1-2	TGTGCCCGAAGAAAGGGGAACTATGGCTACACCTTC	CARRKGNYGYTF
.	.	TRBV5-8	TRBJ1-6	TGTGCCAGCAGTCATTCACCCCTCCACTTT	CASSHSPLHF
TRBD1	.	TRBV5-6	TRBJ2-7	TGTGCCAGCAGCTTGGTGGCAGGGGGTGGGGAGCAGTACTTC	CASSLVAGGGEQYF
TRBD2	.	TRBV27	TRBJ2-3	TGTGCCAGCAGACTAGCGGGCACAGATACGCAGTATTTT	CASRLAGTDTQYF
.	once	TRBV4-1	TRBJ2-2	TGCGCCAGCAGCCAAACGGCTAGCGTCGGGGAGCTGTTTTTT	CASSQTASVGELFF
.	.	TRBV14	TRBJ2-5	TGTGCCAGCAGCCCCTTCTTACAAGAGACCCAGTACTTC	CASSPFLQETQYF
.	.	TRBV7-9	TRBJ1-1	TGTGCCAGCAGCCCTCCTGGGGTTAGGGGCACTGAAGCTTTCTTT	CASSPPGVRGTEAFF
TRBD1	.	TRBV2	TRBJ2-7	TGTGCCAGCAGCCACCTGCTGGGGACAGGGGATTACGAGCAGTACTTC	CASSHLLGTGDYEQYF
TRBD2	once	TRBV4-3	TRBJ2-1	TGCGCCAGCAGCCAAGGGAGGACTAGGTACAATGAGCAGTTCTTC	CASSQGRTRYNEQFF
TRBD2	.	TRBV28	TRBJ2-2	TGTGCCAGCAGTCCCAGCGGGAGTTCGAACACCGGGGAGCTGTTTTTT	CASSPSGSSNTGELFF
.	.	TRBV5-1	TRBJ2-2	TGCGCCAGCAGCTTGCCCCGGGAATTTAGCGGGGAGCTGTTTTTT	CASSLPREFSGELFF
.	.	TRBV6-5	TRBJ1-1	TGTGCCAGCAGTTATAGTACAGCCATGAACACTGAAGCTTTCTTT	CASSYSTAMNTEAFF
.	.	TRBV4-1	TRBJ2-7	TGCGCCAGCAGCCAAGGGGATGGGCTTACCTACGAGCAGTACTTC	CASSQGDGLTYEQYF
.	.	TRBV6-5	TRBJ1-1	TGTGCCAGCAGAGGACGGGGCCCGAACACTGAAGCTTTCTTT	CASRGRGPNTEAFF
.	.	TRBV4-3	TRBJ1-6	TGCGCCAGCAGCCAAGGGGGGACATACAATTCACCCCTCCACTTT	CASSQGGTYNSPLHF
.	.	TRBV7-8	TRBJ1-3	TGTGCCAGCAGCTTGGAGCCAACAGGGATGGGAAACACCATATATTTT	CASSLEPTGMGNTIYF
.	.	TRBV7-9	TRBJ1-1	TGTGCCAGCAGCTCCCCCGGAGGGATTGTTAACACTGAAGCTTTCTTT	CASSSPGGIVNTEAFF
.	.	TRBV5-5	TRBJ1-1	TGTGCCAGCAGCTTGGGGGACGGGAACACTGAAGCTTTCTTT	CASSLGDGNTEAFF
TRBD1	.	TRBV9	TRBJ1-2	TGTGCCAGCAGCCCCCGACAGGGGGCCTCCTATGGCTACACCTTC	CASSPRQGASYGYTF
.	.	TRBV27	TRBJ2-6	TGTGCCAGCAGTTTAGAGGGGCGTGGAACCAACGTCCTGACTTTC	CASSLEGRGTNVLTF
.	.	TRBV19	TRBJ1-5	TGTGCCAGTAGTATAGATATGGGAAGCAATCAGCCCCAGCATTTT	CASSIDMGSNQPQHF
TRBD1	once	TRBV9	TRBJ1-1	TGTGCCAGCAGCAGAGGGACAGTTTATGAAGCTTTCTTT	CASSRGTVYEAFF
TRBD1	.	TRBV6-1	TRBJ2-7	TGTGCCAGCATACCCTCCGGGACAGGGTCCTACGAGCAGTACTTC	CASIPSGTGSYEQYF
.	once	TRBV7-6	TRBJ2-1	TGTGCCAGCAGCTTAACAGGACGAAATCAGAATGAGCAGTTCTTC	CASSLTGRNQNEQFF
TRBD2	.	TRBV4-1	TRBJ2-5	TGCGCCAGCAGCCAAACCAGCAACGAGCGGGAGTTAGAGACCCAGTACTTC	CASSQTSNERELETQYF
.	.	TRBV30	TRBJ2-5	TGTGCCTGGAGTGTACTAGCAGAGACCCAGTACTTC	CAWSVLAETQYF
.	.	TRBV7-2	TRBJ2-7	TGTGCCAGCAGCTACACCGGGGTCAACTACGAGCAGTACTTC	CASSYTGVNYEQYF
.	few	TRBV7-9	TRBJ2-7	TGTGCCAGCAGCTTAGCATCTCCGCTCTACGAGCAGTACTTC	CASSLASPLYEQYF
TRBD2	.	TRBV7-2	TRBJ2-1	TGTGCCAGCAGCTTAGCCCGACTAGCGGGGGCCAATGAGCAGTTCTTC	CASSLARLAGANEQFF
.	.	TRBV6-1	TRBJ2-1	TGTGCCAGCAGTGAATGGGGCCAGGGGCGGGATGAGCAGTTCTTC	CASSEWGQGRDEQFF
TRBD2	.	TRBV7-2	TRBJ2-3	TGTGCCAGCAGCTTAGCACGGGCGGGAGGGCCAAGCACAGATACGCAGTATTTT	CASSLARAGGPSTDTQYF
.	.	TRBV7-2	TRBJ1-2	TGTGCCAGCAGCTTAGGCCCGGGGGTGGGGTACTATGGCTACACCTTC	CASSLGPGVGYYGYTF
.	.	TRBV7-9	TRBJ1-4	TGTGCCAGCAGCTTTCTCAGGGGAATAGGGGAAAAACTGTTTTTT	CASSFLRGIGEKLFF
TRBD2	few	TRBV6-1	TRBJ2-1	TGTGCCAGCAAGAACGTAGCGGGTGTCTACAATGAGCAGTTCTTC	CASKNVAGVYNEQFF
.	.	TRBV28	TRBJ1-2	TGTGCCAGCCTGCTTCGAGGGACTGCCAGTTACTATGGCTACACCTTC	CASLLRGTASYYGYTF
.	.	TRBV10-3	TRBJ1-1	TGTGCCATCAGTGAGGTCGGACCCACTGAAGCTTTCTTT	CAISEVGPTEAFF
.	.	TRBV10-3	TRBJ1-5	TGTGCCATCGGGGAGTTTTATCAGCCCCAGCATTTT	CAIGEFYQPQHF
TRBD2	.	TRBV13	TRBJ2-7	TGTGCCAGCAGCTTACCGACTAGCGGGGGAACCTACGAGCAGTACTTC	CASSLPTSGGTYEQYF
.	.	TRBV11-2	TRBJ1-1	TGTGCCAGCAGCTTAGAGGAGGGTACAGCTTTCTTT	CASSLEEGTAFF
.	.	TRBV6-1	TRBJ1-3	TGTGCCAGCCTGGGGTGCTCTGGAAACACCATATATTTT	CASLGCSGNTIYF
.	.	TRBV19	TRBJ2-7	TGTGCCAGTATCCCCCCCCAGGGCCCGAAGGGATACGAGCAGTACTTC	CASIPPQGPKGYEQYF
TRBD1	.	TRBV2	TRBJ1-4	TGTGCCAGCAGTACCGGACAGGGTAAGTCAACTAATGAAAAACTGTTTTTT	CASSTGQGKSTNEKLFF
.	.	TRBV12-5	TRBJ2-2	TGTGCTAGTGGTCCCTTCACCGGGGAGCTGTTTTTT	CASGPFTGELFF
.	.	TRBV5-1	TRBJ1-1	TGCGCCAGCAAAACAGGCACTTCGAACACTGAAGCTTTCTTT	CASKTGTSNTEAFF
.	.	TRBV5-4	TRBJ1-1	TGTGCCAGCAGCTTAGGCGGAATGAACACTGAAGCTTTCTTT	CASSLGGMNTEAFF
.	.	TRBV5-6	TRBJ2-7	TGTGCCAGCAGCCCCGGGACTGTCTACGAGCAGTACTTC	CASSPGTVYEQYF
TRBD2	.	TRBV6-4	TRBJ2-2	TGTGCCAGCAGTGACGTTTCGGGGGGGGCCGGGGAGCTGTTTTTT	CASSDVSGGAGELFF
.	.	TRBV11-1	TRBJ2-7	TGTGCCAGCAGCTTAGTAGGGTACGAGCAGTACTTC	CASSLVGYEQYF